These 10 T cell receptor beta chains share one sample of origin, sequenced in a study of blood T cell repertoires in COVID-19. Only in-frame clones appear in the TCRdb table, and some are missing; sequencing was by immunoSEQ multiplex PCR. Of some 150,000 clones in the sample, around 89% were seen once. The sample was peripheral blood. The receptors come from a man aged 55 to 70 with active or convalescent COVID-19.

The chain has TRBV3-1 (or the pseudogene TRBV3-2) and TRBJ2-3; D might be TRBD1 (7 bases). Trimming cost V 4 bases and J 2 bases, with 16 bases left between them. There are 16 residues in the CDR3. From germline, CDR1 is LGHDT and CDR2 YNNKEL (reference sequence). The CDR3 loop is CASSPRAGGTTDTQYF. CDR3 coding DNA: TGTGCCAGCAGCCCGAGAGCAGGGGGGACCACAGATACGCAGTATTTT.

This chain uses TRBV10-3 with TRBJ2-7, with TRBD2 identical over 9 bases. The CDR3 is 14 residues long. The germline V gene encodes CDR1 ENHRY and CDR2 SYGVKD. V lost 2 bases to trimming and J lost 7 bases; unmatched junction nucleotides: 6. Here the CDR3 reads CAISELAGRGEQYF. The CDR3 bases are TGTGCCATCAGTGAGCTAGCGGGGCGGGGGGAGCAGTACTTC.

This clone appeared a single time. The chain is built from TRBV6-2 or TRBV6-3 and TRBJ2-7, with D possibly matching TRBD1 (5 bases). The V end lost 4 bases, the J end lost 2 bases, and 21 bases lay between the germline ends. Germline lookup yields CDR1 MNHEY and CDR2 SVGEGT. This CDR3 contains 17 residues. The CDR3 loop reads CASSLNTGLEITYEQYF. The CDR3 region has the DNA TGTGCCAGCAGTTTAAATACAGGCCTAGAAATCACCTACGAGCAGTACTTC.

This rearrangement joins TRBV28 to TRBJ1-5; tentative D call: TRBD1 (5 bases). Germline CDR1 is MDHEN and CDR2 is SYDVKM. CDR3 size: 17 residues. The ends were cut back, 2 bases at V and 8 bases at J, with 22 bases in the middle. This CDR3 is CASSLLIRTLHEEPQHF. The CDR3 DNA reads TGTGCCAGCAGTTTACTGATCCGGACACTGCACGAGGAGCCCCAGCATTTT.

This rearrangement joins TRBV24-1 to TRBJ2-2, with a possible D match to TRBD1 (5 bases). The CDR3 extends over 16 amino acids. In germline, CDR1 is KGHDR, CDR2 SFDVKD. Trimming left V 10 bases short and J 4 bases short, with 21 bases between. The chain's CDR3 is CATAKIKGDGTGELFF. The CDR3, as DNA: TGTGCCACAGCAAAGATTAAAGGGGATGGCACCGGGGAGCTGTTTTTT.

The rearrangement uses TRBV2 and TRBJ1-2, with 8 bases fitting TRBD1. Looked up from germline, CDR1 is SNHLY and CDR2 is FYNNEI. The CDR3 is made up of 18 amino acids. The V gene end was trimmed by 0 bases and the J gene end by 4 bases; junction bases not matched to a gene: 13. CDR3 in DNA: TGTGCCAGCAGTGAAGCAGAATCGGGGCGGGGACAGGCCTATGGCTACACCTTC. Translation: CASSEAESGRGQAYGYTF.

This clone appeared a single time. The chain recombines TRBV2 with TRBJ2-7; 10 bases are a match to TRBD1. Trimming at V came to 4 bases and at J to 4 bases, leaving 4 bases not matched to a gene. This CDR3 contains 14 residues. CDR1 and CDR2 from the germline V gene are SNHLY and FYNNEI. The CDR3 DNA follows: TGTGCCAGCAGTGGGGGGGGACAGGGGTACGAGCAGTACTTC. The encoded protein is CASSGGGQGYEQYF.

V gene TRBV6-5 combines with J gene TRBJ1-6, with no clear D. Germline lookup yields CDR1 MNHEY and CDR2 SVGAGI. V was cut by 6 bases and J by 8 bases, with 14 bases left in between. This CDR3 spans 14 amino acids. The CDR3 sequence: CASRLPGRDSPLHF. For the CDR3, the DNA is TGTGCCAGCAGACTACCCGGTCGGGATTCACCCCTCCACTTT.

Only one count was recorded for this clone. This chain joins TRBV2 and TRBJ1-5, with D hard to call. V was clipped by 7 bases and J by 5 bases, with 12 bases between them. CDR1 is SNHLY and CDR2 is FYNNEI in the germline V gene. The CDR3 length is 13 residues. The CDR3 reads CASMRALYQPQHF. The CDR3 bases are TGTGCCAGCATGAGGGCCCTCTATCAGCCCCAGCATTTT.

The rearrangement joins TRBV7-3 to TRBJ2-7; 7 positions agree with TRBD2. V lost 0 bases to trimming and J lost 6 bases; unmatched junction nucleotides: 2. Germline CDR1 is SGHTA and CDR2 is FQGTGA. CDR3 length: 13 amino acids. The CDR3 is CASSLTRGGEQYF. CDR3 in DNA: TGTGCCAGCAGCTTAACTCGCGGGGGCGAGCAGTACTTC.